This T cell receptor beta chain was obtained from a study of neurological immune-mediated disorders. Whole-study findings and limits: Multiple sclerosis patients had less TCR clonal expansion than even healthy controls, unlike HTLV-1-associated myelopathy. Expanded clones shared no identical CDR3 amino acid sequences across subjects, which suggested private TCR-beta repertoires in all groups.

The unsorted libraries were made from 2 million PBMCs kept at -80 C. CDR3 size: 14 residues. The germline V gene encodes CDR1 SEHNR and CDR2 FQNEAQ (reference sequence). The V end was cut by 3 bases, the J end by 2 bases, with 11 bases between. This clonotype was detected many times. The antigen is unknown. cDNA was made by 5'RACE with 10-nucleotide random UMIs. TCRdb recomputed calls from the 5' RACE reads with MiXCR, one row per CDR3 protein. The data show about 19,000 distinct CDR3 sequences, with 2.6% seen just once and 4.5% to 5.5% held by the top ten. The chain employs TRBV7-9 and TRBJ2-7; maybe TRBD1 (6 bases). This clonotype originated in a woman between 18 and 29 years old with multiple sclerosis. Sequenced: PBMCs. CDR3 residues: CASSLTGGAYEQYF. The CDR3 DNA is TGTGCCAGCAGCTTGACAGGCGGTGCCTACGAGCAGTACTTC. The variable domain in full, with the rest retrieved from reference TRBV7-9 and TRBJ2-7, is DTGVSQNPRHKITKRGQNVTFRCDPISEHNRLYWYRQTLGQGPEFLTYFQNEAQLEKSRLLSDRFSAERPKGSFSTLEIQRTEQGDSAMYLCASSLTGGAYEQYFGPGTRLTVT.